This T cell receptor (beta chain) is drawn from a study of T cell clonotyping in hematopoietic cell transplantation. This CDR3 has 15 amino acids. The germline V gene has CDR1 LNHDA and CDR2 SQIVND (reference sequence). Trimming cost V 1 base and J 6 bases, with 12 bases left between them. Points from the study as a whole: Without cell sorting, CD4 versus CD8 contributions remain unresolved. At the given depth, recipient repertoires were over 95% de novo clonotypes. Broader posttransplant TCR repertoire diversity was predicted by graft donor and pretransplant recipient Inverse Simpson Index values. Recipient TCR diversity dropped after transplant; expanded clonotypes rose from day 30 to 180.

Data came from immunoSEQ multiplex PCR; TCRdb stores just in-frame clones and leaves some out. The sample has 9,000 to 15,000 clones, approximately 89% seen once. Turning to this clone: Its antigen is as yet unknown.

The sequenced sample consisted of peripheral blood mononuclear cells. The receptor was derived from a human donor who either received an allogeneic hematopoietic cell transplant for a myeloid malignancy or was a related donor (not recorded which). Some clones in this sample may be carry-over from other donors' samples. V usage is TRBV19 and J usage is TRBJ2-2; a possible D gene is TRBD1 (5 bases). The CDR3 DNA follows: TGTGCCAGTAGTATAGGGTCCAGGGTGCCCGGGGAGCTGTTTTTT. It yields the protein CASSIGSRVPGELFF.